This T cell receptor beta chain stems from a study of CD8 T cells in Susac syndrome. RNA totalling roughly 0.45 to 1 ug underwent reverse transcription with random hexamers. The TCR beta CDR3 was amplified by immunoSEQ multiplex PCR across 54 Vbeta, 13 Jbeta. MiXCR was run by TCRdb on the immunoSEQ multiplex PCR reads, yielding one entry per CDR3 protein. The repertoire holds roughly 200,000 distinct CDR3 sequences, about 95% seen once, with around 0.11% in the top ten. About this clonotype: Its antigen remains unknown.

The sequenced target, TCR beta, came from blood CD8+ and CD4+ T cells. The CD8+ and CD4+ T cells were isolated magnetically using a negative isolation approach, whereas the TEMRA cells were enriched by FACS. The germline V gene encodes CDR1 DFQATT and CDR2 SNEGSKA (reference sequence). The CDR3 totals 12 residues. Trimming shortened V by 1 base and J by 4 bases, and 5 bases separated the two germline ends. Notes on the study in general: The study's TCR sequencing and HLA analysis covered a relatively small number of individuals, and the study acknowledged this.

Sequencing input: CD4+ T cells from PBMCs. This receptor was obtained from a human donor in good health. The chain uses TRBV20-1 and TRBJ2-1; D is unclear. The CDR3 loop is CSARGLYNEQFF. The CDR3 DNA reads as TGCAGTGCTAGAGGGTTATACAATGAGCAGTTCTTC.